Listed here are 22 T cell receptor beta chains from one sample, sequenced in a study of shared clonotypes between healthy human individuals. As defined, naive CD8 cells were CD45RO-negative and positively selected for CCR7, with terminally differentiated effector memory CD45RA+ cells excluded. Data came from immunoSEQ multiplex PCR; TCRdb stores just in-frame clones and leaves some out. The sample yields about 2.2 million clones, under 95% seen once. Sample: naive CD8+ T cells from PBMCs. All receptors come from a man aged 18-30 years in good health. Some clones in this sample may be carry-over from other donors' samples.

This chain joins TRBV19 and TRBJ2-3; 9 bases are shared with TRBD1. Per the germline V gene, CDR1 is LNHDA and CDR2 is SQIVND (reference sequence). The ends lost 6 bases at V and 6 bases at J; junction bases unmatched: 10. The CDR3 covers 15 residues. Written as DNA, the CDR3 is TGTGCCAGTAGCACCCGTTCTGGACAGGGGGATACGCAGTATTTT. It yields the protein CASSTRSGQGDTQYF.

The CDR3 DNA reads as TGTGCCAGCAGGGACGCCGGGACAGGGGCCTACGAGCAGTACTTC. Its protein is CASRDAGTGAYEQYF. The genes are TRBV2 and TRBJ2-7; 10 bases are shared with TRBD1. In germline, CDR1 is SNHLY, CDR2 FYNNEI. J lost 2 bases, V lost 6 bases, and 7 bases had no gene match. This CDR3 comprises 15 residues.

J is TRBJ1-4 and V is TRBV7-9; 9 bases are a match to TRBD1. Trimming at V came to 3 bases and at J to 7 bases, leaving 9 bases not matched to a gene. Per the germline V gene, CDR1 is SEHNR and CDR2 is FQNEAQ (reference sequence). The CDR3 totals 16 residues. The CDR3 region is CASSFPTGGGFEKLFF. CDR3 DNA: TGTGCCAGCAGCTTCCCCACAGGGGGCGGATTTGAAAAACTGTTTTTT. Looking up the rest from reference TRBV7-9 and TRBJ1-4 gives the full variable domain: DTGVSQNPRHKITKRGQNVTFRCDPISEHNRLYWYRQTLGQGPEFLTYFQNEAQLEKSRLLSDRFSAERPKGSFSTLEIQRTEQGDSAMYLCASSFPTGGGFEKLFFGSGTQLSVL.

The chain recombines TRBV10-3 with TRBJ1-5, with a possible D match to TRBD1 (5 bases). There are 16 residues in the CDR3. Trimming left V 2 bases short and J 2 bases short, with 13 bases between. The germline CDR1 and CDR2 sequences are ENHRY and SYGVKD. This CDR3 is CAISEIWGDGNQPQHF. In DNA, the CDR3 is TGTGCCATCAGTGAGATCTGGGGGGACGGCAATCAGCCCCAGCATTTT.

The V gene is TRBV19, the J gene TRBJ2-1, with TRBD1 as a possible D gene (5 bases). Germline V gives CDR1 LNHDA, CDR2 SQIVND (reference sequence). V dropped 5 bases and J dropped 2 bases, with 10 bases sitting between them. CDR3 size: 14 residues. The CDR3 is CASSVQGTYNEQFF. For the CDR3, the DNA is TGTGCCAGTAGTGTCCAGGGCACCTACAATGAGCAGTTCTTC.

The chain uses TRBV13 and TRBJ2-7; the D gene is possibly TRBD2 (5 bases). Trimming took 3 bases from V and 4 from J, leaving 16 bases between them. CDR1 is PRHDT, CDR2 FYEKMQ, per germline (reference sequence). This CDR3 is built from 15 residues. The CDR3 nucleotides read TGTGCCAGCAGCTTCGGCGGGCCAAGGAAGTACGAGCAGTACTTC. It yields the protein CASSFGGPRKYEQYF. Complete variable domain (other parts from reference TRBV13 and TRBJ2-7): AAGVIQSPRHLIKEKRETATLKCYPIPRHDTVYWYQQGPGQDPQFLISFYEKMQSDKGSIPDRFSAQQFSDYHSELNMSSLELGDSALYFCASSFGGPRKYEQYFGPGTRLTVT.

The chain has TRBV27 and TRBJ2-2, with 7 bases aligning to TRBD1. V shed 3 bases, J shed 6 bases, and the junction held 10 bases outside the gene matches. Germline V gene data show CDR1 as MNHEY and CDR2 as SMNVEV (reference sequence). CDR3 length equals 16 residues. This CDR3 reads CASSFDRDGVSGELFF. The CDR3 DNA follows: TGTGCCAGCAGTTTCGACAGGGACGGTGTTTCCGGGGAGCTGTTTTTT.

CDR3 coding DNA: TGTGCCAGCAGCCAAGGAGGTTGGCGGGAATACTATCACTATGGCTACACCTTC. Protein product: CASSQGGWREYYHYGYTF. The rearrangement links TRBV14 to TRBJ1-2; D gene unclear. V shed 1 base and J shed 3 bases, with 21 bases lying between them. This CDR3 has 18 residues. The germline gives CDR1 SGHDN, CDR2 FVKESK. Looking up the rest from reference TRBV14 and TRBJ1-2 gives the full variable domain: EAGVTQFPSHSVIEKGQTVTLRCDPISGHDNLYWYRRVMGKEIKFLLHFVKESKQDESGMPNNRFLAERTGGTYSTLKVQPAELEDSGVYFCASSQGGWREYYHYGYTFGSGTRLTVV.

The gene calls are TRBV29-1 and TRBJ2-7, with D perhaps TRBD1 (7 bases). Germline V gene lookup returns CDR1 SQVTM and CDR2 ANQGSEA. The CDR3 has 12 amino acids. The V end was cut by 6 bases, the J end by 6 bases, with 15 bases between. Here the CDR3 reads CSVIEQGGEQYF. CDR3 DNA: TGCAGCGTGATCGAGCAGGGGGGCGAGCAGTACTTC.

This chain links TRBV28 with TRBJ2-7; 8 bases map to TRBD2. The CDR3 spans 18 residues. V dropped 3 bases and J dropped 2; count of bases not matched to a gene: 15. CDR1 and CDR2 (germline): MDHEN, SYDVKM. The CDR3 loop is CASSFPRGAGGVTYEQYF. CDR3 coding DNA: TGTGCCAGCAGTTTCCCCAGAGGGGCCGGGGGGGTTACCTACGAGCAGTACTTC.

This sequence joins TRBV7-9 and TRBJ2-7, with 8 positions matching TRBD1. CDR3 length equals 15 residues. Germline V gives CDR1 SEHNR, CDR2 FQNEAQ (reference sequence). V lost 4 bases and J lost 3; bases outside the gene matches: 8. The CDR3 sequence is CASSSEADRDYEQYF. The CDR3 DNA follows: TGTGCCAGCAGCTCAGAAGCGGACAGGGACTACGAGCAGTACTTC.

Points on this clone: Other nucleotide sequences from this sample produce the same CDR3. V and J are TRBV11-1 and TRBJ2-1; 12 bases fit TRBD2. V lost 4 bases and J lost 2; bases outside the gene matches: 3. Germline values: CDR1 SGHAT, CDR2 FQDESV (reference sequence). The CDR3 has 16 amino acids. CDR3 bases: TGTGCCAGCAGCTCCCGGACTAGCGGGACCTACAATGAGCAGTTCTTC. It codes for CASSSRTSGTYNEQFF.

The chain couples TRBV6-4 to TRBJ1-2; D gene ambiguous. V was clipped by 6 bases and J by 5 bases, with 19 bases between them. Looked up from germline, CDR1 is MRHNA and CDR2 is SNTAGT. The CDR3 contains 15 residues. This CDR3 reads CASREAGSSFYGYTF. In DNA form, the CDR3 reads TGTGCCAGCAGGGAGGCAGGCTCCTCATTTTATGGCTACACCTTC.

The chain couples TRBV7-6 to TRBJ2-1; 7 bases line up with TRBD2. The germline CDR1 and CDR2 sequences are SGHVS and FNYEAQ. The J segment lost 5 bases and the V segment lost 5 bases, leaving 6 bases of the junction unmatched. The CDR3 spans 14 residues. For the CDR3, the DNA is TGTGCCAGCAGCCCGGGGGGTGAGGACAATGAGCAGTTCTTC. It yields the protein CASSPGGEDNEQFF.

The CDR3 bases are TGTGCCAGCAGCTTAGGGTTCGGGGACCTGAACACTGAAGCTTTCTTT. Translation gives CASSLGFGDLNTEAFF. The J gene is TRBJ1-1, the V gene TRBV11-2; a weak D match, TRBD1 (5 bases). The CDR3 is 16 residues long. The germline V gene encodes CDR1 SGHAT and CDR2 FQNNGV. Trimming took off 1 base at V and 0 bases at J, with 12 bases between the two ends.

The V call is TRBV27, the J call TRBJ2-1; 9 positions agree with TRBD2. The CDR3 sequence is 12 residues long. J lost 14 bases, V lost 5 bases, and 7 bases had no gene match. The germline CDR1 and CDR2 sequences are MNHEY and SMNVEV (reference sequence). CDR3 sequence reads: CASSPWRLAEFF. The DNA of the CDR3 is TGTGCCAGCAGTCCTTGGCGACTAGCGGAGTTCTTC.

The V call is TRBV27, the J call TRBJ1-1; D gene unclear. The CDR3 is 15 residues long. Germline CDR1 is MNHEY and CDR2 is SMNVEV (reference sequence). Between the trimmed V and J ends, which lost 3 bases and 2 bases, there was a span of 13 bases. The CDR3 loop is CASSLTRVPNTEAFF. For the CDR3, the DNA is TGTGCCAGCAGTTTGACCCGGGTCCCTAACACTGAAGCTTTCTTT.

The chain employs TRBV10-3 and TRBJ1-4; D gene ambiguous. Germline lookup yields CDR1 ENHRY and CDR2 SYGVKD. The CDR3 totals 16 residues. Trimming removed 4 bases at V and 6 bases at J, with 18 bases between. The CDR3, as DNA: TGTGCCATCAGTGCCGAGGTGCGAAGGAGTGATGAAAAACTGTTTTTT. This sequence encodes CAISAEVRRSDEKLFF.

This clone was observed a single time. The chain uses TRBV4-3 and TRBJ1-2, with TRBD1 matching 8 bases. This CDR3 has 17 residues. Unmatched junction bases numbered 11, after V lost 3 bases and J lost 2 bases. Germline loops: CDR1 LGHNA, CDR2 YSLEER. CDR3 residues: CASSQGVDREVNYGYTF. The CDR3 region has the DNA TGCGCCAGCAGCCAGGGGGTGGACAGGGAAGTCAACTATGGCTACACCTTC.

For the CDR3, the DNA is TGCAGCGCCCTACCTAGCGGGAGGATAGATAATGAGCAGTTCTTC. Translation gives CSALPSGRIDNEQFF. This chain uses TRBV29-1 with TRBJ2-1; 11 nucleotides agree with TRBD2. V trimming: 7 bases; J trimming: 7 bases; junction bases outside the gene matches: 12. The CDR3 is 15 residues long. CDR1 is SQVTM and CDR2 is ANQGSEA in the germline V gene.

This chain connects TRBV5-5 to TRBJ2-6; no firm D call. The V end lost 0 bases, the J end lost 3 bases, and 7 bases lay between the germline ends. Per the germline V gene, CDR1 is SGHKS and CDR2 is YYEKEE (reference sequence). CDR3 length: 15 residues. CDR3 coding DNA: TGTGCCAGCAGCTTGGGGGATTTTGGGGCCAACGTCCTGACTTTC. Its protein product is CASSLGDFGANVLTF.

V is TRBV13 and J is TRBJ2-1; weak D call: TRBD1 (6 bases). CDR1 is PRHDT and CDR2 is FYEKMQ in the germline V gene (reference sequence). The V and J ends lost 2 bases and 1 base respectively, with 9 bases between them. The CDR3 extends over 15 amino acids. This chain's CDR3 is CASSLQGWSYNEQFF. As DNA, the CDR3 is TGTGCCAGCAGCTTACAGGGGTGGTCCTACAATGAGCAGTTCTTC.